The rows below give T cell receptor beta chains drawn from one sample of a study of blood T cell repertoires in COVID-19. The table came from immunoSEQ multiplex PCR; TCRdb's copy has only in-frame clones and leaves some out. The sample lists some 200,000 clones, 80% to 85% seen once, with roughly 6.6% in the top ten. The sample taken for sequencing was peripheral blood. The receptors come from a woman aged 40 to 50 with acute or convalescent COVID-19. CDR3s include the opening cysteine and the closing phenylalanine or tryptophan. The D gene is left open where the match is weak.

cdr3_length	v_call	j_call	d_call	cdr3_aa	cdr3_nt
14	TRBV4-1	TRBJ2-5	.	CASSQVAGKETQYF	TGCGCCAGCAGCCAAGTGGCGGGGAAAGAGACCCAGTACTTC
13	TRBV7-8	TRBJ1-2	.	CASSPQGYYGYTF	TGTGCCAGCAGCCCGCAGGGTTACTATGGCTACACCTTC
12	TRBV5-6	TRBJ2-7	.	CASSFGLLEQYF	TGTGCCAGCAGCTTTGGACTCCTAGAGCAGTACTTC
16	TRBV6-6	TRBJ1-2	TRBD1	CASSYIGRGANYGYTF	TGTGCCAGCAGTTACATCGGCAGGGGGGCCAACTATGGCTACACCTTC
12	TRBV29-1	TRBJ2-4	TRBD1	CSVGTGESIQYF	TGCAGCGTGGGGACAGGGGAGAGCATTCAGTACTTC
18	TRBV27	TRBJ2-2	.	CASRSYGRPPENTGELFF	TGTGCCAGCAGGTCTTATGGGCGTCCTCCAGAAAACACCGGGGAGCTGTTTTTT
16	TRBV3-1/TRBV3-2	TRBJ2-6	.	CASSPAAGSGANVLTF	TGTGCCAGCAGCCCAGCTGCGGGGTCTGGGGCCAACGTCCTGACTTTC
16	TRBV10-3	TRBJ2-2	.	CAISESYGRSTGELFF	TGTGCCATCAGTGAGTCGTATGGGAGGAGCACCGGGGAGCTGTTTTTT
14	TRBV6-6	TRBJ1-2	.	CASSYATEGYGYTF	TGTGCCAGCAGTTACGCCACAGAGGGCTATGGCTACACCTTC
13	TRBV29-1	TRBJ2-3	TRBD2	CSVSGGPTDTQYF	TGCAGCGTTAGCGGGGGCCCCACAGATACGCAGTATTTT
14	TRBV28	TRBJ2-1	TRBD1	CASSLDRGYNEQFF	TGTGCCAGCAGCCTTGACAGGGGTTACAATGAGCAGTTCTTC
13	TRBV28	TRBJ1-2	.	CASRLTGSGGYTF	TGTGCCAGCAGATTAACGGGGTCTGGCGGCTACACCTTC
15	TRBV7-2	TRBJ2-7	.	CASSLVGRGSYEQYF	TGTGCCAGCAGCTTAGTAGGCAGGGGATCCTACGAGCAGTACTTC
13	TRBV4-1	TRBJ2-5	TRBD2	CASALGGWETQYF	TGCGCCAGCGCCCTGGGGGGGTGGGAGACCCAGTACTTC
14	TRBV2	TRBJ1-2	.	CASVAQGLDYGYTF	TGTGCCAGCGTTGCTCAGGGTCTGGACTATGGCTACACCTTC
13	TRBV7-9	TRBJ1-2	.	CASSFIGSGGYTF	TGTGCCAGCAGCTTCATCGGCTCGGGGGGCTACACCTTC
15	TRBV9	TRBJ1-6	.	CASSGGGAFGSPLHF	TGTGCCAGCAGCGGAGGAGGCGCCTTTGGGTCACCCCTCCACTTT
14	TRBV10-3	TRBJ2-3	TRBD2	CAVGLRGSTDTQYF	TGTGCCGTCGGCTTGCGGGGGAGCACAGATACGCAGTATTTT